A single T cell receptor (beta chain) is shown here with its context. The CDR3 consists of 13 residues. Germline assignment: CDR1 SEHNR and CDR2 FQNEAQ (reference sequence). The V and J ends lost 7 bases and 3 bases, in that order; junction bases with no gene match: 2. Generated by immunoSEQ multiplex PCR, the TCRdb table keeps only in-frame clones and is missing some. The data hold fewer than 85,000 clones, with around nine tenths observed a single time. This sample was included in a study of T cell changes during pregnancy in multiple sclerosis. V and J are TRBV7-9 and TRBJ2-7; 11 bases are shared with TRBD1. This receptor was identified in a female donor in good health, enrolled as a control in a pregnancy study. Source: peripheral blood, taken in the first trimester of pregnancy. The CDR3 is CASKGTGGYEQYF. CDR3 in DNA: TGTGCCAGCAAGGGGACAGGGGGCTACGAGCAGTACTTC.